This TCR beta chain is from a study of response to subunit inactivated influenza vaccine. Study-level findings and limits: That few new T cells are recruited by each seasonal influenza vaccination was the authors' suggestion.

Looked up from germline, CDR1 is DFQATT and CDR2 is SNEGSKA (reference sequence). V was cut by 5 bases and J by 0 bases, with 16 bases left in between. The CDR3 length is 15 residues. Concerning this clonotype: The antigen is undetermined.

MiXCR, applied by TCRdb to the RT-PCR reads, yields one record per CDR3 protein. The table includes 400,000 to 650,000 distinct CDR3 sequences, around 7.9% detected once. The rearrangement links TRBV20-1 to TRBJ2-5, with D perhaps TRBD1 (7 bases). The TCR comes from a man between 50 and 75 years old who received an inactivated influenza vaccine. Sequenced here: PBMCs from blood, sampled less than 30 months after vaccination. The chain's CDR3 is CSAPKQGGHQETQYF. The CDR3 nucleotides read TGCAGTGCTCCTAAGCAGGGGGGCCACCAAGAGACCCAGTACTTC.